The following is a T cell receptor (beta chain) sequence with its context. The CDR3 runs 15 residues. With V trimmed by 4 bases and J by 5 bases, 5 bases remained unmatched. The V gene's germline CDR1 is MGHRA and CDR2 YSYEKL. Authors' analysis steps: Amplification of reference gene primers was used by the study to estimate nucleated cell counts. TCRdb's table, derived via immunoSEQ multiplex PCR, lists solely in-frame clones and lacks some. V and J calls and clone size are copied from that table; D and trimming were computed from the DNA. The sample lists 150,000 to 200,000 clones, more than 65% seen once, with about a sixth in the top ten. These data belong to a study of blood T cell repertoires in COVID-19. The study assigned cohorts using participant-reported clinical history.

The rearrangement joins TRBV4-1 to TRBJ1-6; 7 bases line up with TRBD1. This TCR derives from a woman aged 45-59 years with acute COVID-19. Sequences were obtained from PBMCs or T cells enriched from blood (not recorded which). CDR3 in DNA: TGCGCCAGCAGCCCCCGGGACAGCGATAATTCACCCCTCCACTTT. Protein sequence: CASSPRDSDNSPLHF.